This T cell receptor (beta chain) was found in a study of cytotoxic CD8 clonotypes in ibrutinib-treated CLL (dated by TCRdb to 2020 to 2022). Regarding the research as a whole: The cohort included some 14 treatment-naive and about a dozen relapsed/refractory patients; some 18 were IGHV unmutated. Of the approximately 87 participants in the trial, approximately 26 had longitudinal samples available. The response samples were drawn at a median of approximately 11 months into treatment, with a range of roughly 6 to 40 months. An average of around 260,000 productive templates and 94,082 productive rearrangements was obtained per sample. All remission and progressive disease samples were collected while patients were still receiving ibrutinib. Cryopreserved peripheral blood mononuclear cells were collected before treatment, at response, and at either disease progression or sustained remission. Partial responses were observed in about 25 patients and complete responses in 2; after a median follow-up of 68 months, remission was maintained in 14 patients and progression was observed in about twelve. The paper's findings and limits, for the study overall: Sustained-remission and progressing patients did not have matched sampling times, and lymph node repertoires were not examined. At baseline, clonality was higher than in age-matched healthy donors and showed a strong correlation with circulating CD8+ T-cell counts. An increase in clonality was observed at ibrutinib response, with clonality remaining stable during sustained remission and falling back toward baseline at progression. Public clonotypes were rare and either contracted or stayed stable during treatment, and the rise in clonality at ibrutinib response reflected the expansion of private clonotypes.

In light of the paper, this sample's time point label describes: progressive disease on ibrutinib. For TCR beta library preparation, approximately 2.2 micrograms of genomic DNA were isolated from cryopreserved PBMCs. High-throughput TCR beta sequencing was performed on longitudinal blood samples from CLL patients receiving ibrutinib monotherapy. Patients were enrolled in a phase 2 open-label single-center ibrutinib monotherapy trial. Each clonotype received, on average, about 10x coverage in deep resolution sequencing performed on a MiSeq, where the target depth lay between 1 in 1 million and 1 in 200,000 T cells. The immunoSEQ hsTCRB Kit was used to generate the TCR beta libraries. As for the authors' bioinformatics: Data were analyzed with ImmunoSEQ Data Assistant and ImmunoSEQ Analyzer, with V, D and J genes assigned per IMGT definitions. Clonality, which ranges from 0 to 1, was calculated as one minus the normalized Shannon entropy of productive rearrangement frequencies. Public clonotype analysis was restricted to overrepresented clonotypes comprising at least 0.05% of each patient's repertoire. Roughly 13 age-matched healthy donor repertoires from immuneACCESS were used as controls for clonality. This is the immuneACCESS table as TCRdb keeps it, with only in-frame sequences that have V and J called. A part of the clones is gone; compared with another copy, unresolved V genes explain less than half, and the rest is unexplained. V and J calls plus clone size are reproduced from that table; the DNA served to infer D and trimming. This sample holds about 25,000 clones; approximately 67% were observed only once. The top ten clonotypes cover 51% of the sample.

In its sample, this clone was seen many times. Its antigen specificity is not known. No base-level quality is on record; no much larger clone is a single base apart. This specimen was PBMCs, taken at disease progression, from a patient treated with ibrutinib. The sequence was collected from a human donor with chronic lymphocytic leukemia.

The CDR3 is CASSLAGTAAEAFF. The DNA is as follows: TGTGCCAGCAGCTTAGCGGGAACGGCTGCTGAAGCTTTCTTT. In this chain, TRBV7-3 is recombined with TRBJ1-1, with no D gene named confidently. Its CDR3 holds 14 amino acids, cysteine through phenylalanine. Only the CDR3 region is kept as DNA, spanning 42 bases read in frame from base 1. Sequences SGHTA (CDR1) and FQGTGA (CDR2) are obtained from the germline V gene. The junction shows trimming of 2 bases on V and 6 bases on J, plus 13 bases between the germline ends.